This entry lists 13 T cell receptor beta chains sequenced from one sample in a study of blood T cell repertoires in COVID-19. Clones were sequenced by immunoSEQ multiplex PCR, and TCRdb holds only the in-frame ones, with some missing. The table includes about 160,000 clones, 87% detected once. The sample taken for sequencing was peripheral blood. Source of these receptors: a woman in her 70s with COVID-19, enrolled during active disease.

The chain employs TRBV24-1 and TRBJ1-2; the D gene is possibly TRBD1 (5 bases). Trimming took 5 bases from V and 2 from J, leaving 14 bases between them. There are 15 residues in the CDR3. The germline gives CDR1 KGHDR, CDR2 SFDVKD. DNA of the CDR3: TGTGCCACCAGTGGGGGGGTGGGGATCAACTATGGCTACACCTTC. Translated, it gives CATSGGVGINYGYTF.

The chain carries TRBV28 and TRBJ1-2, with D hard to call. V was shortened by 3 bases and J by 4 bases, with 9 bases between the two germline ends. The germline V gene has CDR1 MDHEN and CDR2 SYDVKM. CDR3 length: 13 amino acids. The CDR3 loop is CASSLRAVYGYTF. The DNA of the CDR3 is TGTGCCAGCAGTTTGAGGGCAGTCTATGGCTACACCTTC.

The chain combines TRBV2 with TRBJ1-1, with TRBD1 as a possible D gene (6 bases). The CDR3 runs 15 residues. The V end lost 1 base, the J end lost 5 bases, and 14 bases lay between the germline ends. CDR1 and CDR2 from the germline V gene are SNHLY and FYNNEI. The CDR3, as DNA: TGTGCCAGCAGTGAAGACGGGGGGCGGAAGACTGAAGCTTTCTTT. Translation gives CASSEDGGRKTEAFF.

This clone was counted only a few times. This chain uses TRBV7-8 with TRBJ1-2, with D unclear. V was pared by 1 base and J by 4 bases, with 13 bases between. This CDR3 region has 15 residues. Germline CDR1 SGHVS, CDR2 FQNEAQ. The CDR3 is CASSLGELRSYGYTF. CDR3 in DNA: TGTGCCAGCAGCTTAGGGGAGTTACGAAGCTATGGCTACACCTTC.

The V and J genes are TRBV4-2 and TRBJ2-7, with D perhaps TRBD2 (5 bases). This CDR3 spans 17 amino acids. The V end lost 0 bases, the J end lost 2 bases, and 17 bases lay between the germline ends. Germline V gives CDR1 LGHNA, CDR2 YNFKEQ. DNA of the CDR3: TGTGCCAGCAGCCAAGACGGGGTGGAGTACGCTACCTACGAGCAGTACTTC. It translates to CASSQDGVEYATYEQYF.

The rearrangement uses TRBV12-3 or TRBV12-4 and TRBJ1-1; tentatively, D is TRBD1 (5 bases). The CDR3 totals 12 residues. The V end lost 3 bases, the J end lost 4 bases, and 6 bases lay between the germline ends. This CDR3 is CASSFRGTEAFF. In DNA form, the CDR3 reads TGTGCCAGCAGTTTTAGGGGCACTGAAGCTTTCTTT.

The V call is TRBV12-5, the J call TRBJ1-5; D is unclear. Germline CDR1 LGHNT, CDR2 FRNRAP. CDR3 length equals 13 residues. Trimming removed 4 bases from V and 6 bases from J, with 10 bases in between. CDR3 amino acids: CASGWVRSQPQHF. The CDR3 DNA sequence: TGTGCTAGTGGTTGGGTAAGGAGTCAGCCCCAGCATTTT.

As DNA, the CDR3 is TGCAGCGGGCTATCGGGTCCGGGCACAGATACGCAGTATTTT. It encodes CSGLSGPGTDTQYF. V gene TRBV29-1 combines with J gene TRBJ2-3, with unresolved D. Germline CDR1 SQVTM, CDR2 ANQGSEA. With 7 bases removed from V and 1 base from J, the gap between germline ends came to 15 bases. The CDR3 consists of 14 residues.

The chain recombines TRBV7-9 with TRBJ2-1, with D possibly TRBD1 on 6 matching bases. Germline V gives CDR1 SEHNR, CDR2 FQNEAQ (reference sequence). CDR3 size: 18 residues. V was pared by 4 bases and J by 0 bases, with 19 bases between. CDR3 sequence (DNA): TGTGCCAGCAGCTCGATAGACGGGACAAAAAGCTCCTACAATGAGCAGTTCTTC. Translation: CASSSIDGTKSSYNEQFF.

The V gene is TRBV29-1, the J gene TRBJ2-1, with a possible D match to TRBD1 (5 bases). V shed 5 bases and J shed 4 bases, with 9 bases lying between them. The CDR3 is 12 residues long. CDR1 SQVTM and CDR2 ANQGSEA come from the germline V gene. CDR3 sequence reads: CSVHDRYNEQFF. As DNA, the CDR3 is TGCAGCGTTCATGACAGATACAATGAGCAGTTCTTC.

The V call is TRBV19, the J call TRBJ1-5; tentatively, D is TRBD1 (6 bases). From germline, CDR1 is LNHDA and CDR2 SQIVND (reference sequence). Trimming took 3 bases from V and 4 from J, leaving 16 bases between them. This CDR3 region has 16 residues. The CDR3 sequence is CASSIPHRARNQPQHF. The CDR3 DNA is TGTGCCAGTAGTATTCCTCACAGGGCGCGGAATCAGCCCCAGCATTTT.

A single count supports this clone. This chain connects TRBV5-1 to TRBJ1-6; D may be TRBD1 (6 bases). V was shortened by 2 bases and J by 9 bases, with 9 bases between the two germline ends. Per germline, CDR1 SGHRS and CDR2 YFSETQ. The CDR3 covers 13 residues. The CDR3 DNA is TGCGCCAGCAGCTTCCAGGGGACTTCACCCCTCCACTTT. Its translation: CASSFQGTSPLHF.

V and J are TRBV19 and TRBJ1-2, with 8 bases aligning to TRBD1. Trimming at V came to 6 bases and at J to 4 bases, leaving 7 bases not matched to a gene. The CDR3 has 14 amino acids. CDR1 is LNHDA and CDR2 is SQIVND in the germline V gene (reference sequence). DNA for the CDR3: TGTGCCAGTAGGGATCTAACAGGGGGCTATGGCTACACCTTC. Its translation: CASRDLTGGYGYTF.